The next 27 T cell receptor beta chains were all read from a single sample in a study of T-cell reconstitution after alpha-beta-depleted transplantation in children. The TCRbeta library incorporated unique molecular identifiers. TCRdb recomputed calls from the PCR reads with MiXCR, one row per CDR3 protein. This sample has 700,000 or so distinct CDR3 sequences; around 14% occur once, and the top ten carry roughly 0.84%. The specimen comprised PBMCs, sampled before TCRalphabeta/CD19-depleted stem cell transplant. These receptors originate from a girl aged 2-10 years with congenital amegakaryocytic thrombocytopenia, due to receive a stem cell transplant.

This chain connects TRBV7-9 to TRBJ2-2, with a possible D match to TRBD2 (6 bases). V lost 4 bases to trimming and J lost 5 bases, with 11 bases between them. Germline V gene lookup returns CDR1 SEHNR and CDR2 FQNEAQ (reference sequence). The CDR3 runs to 14 residues. DNA of the CDR3: TGTGCCAGCAGCTCCGGGAGTAAAACCGGGGAGCTGTTTTTT. This translates into CASSSGSKTGELFF.

The V gene is TRBV6-2 or TRBV6-3, the J gene TRBJ2-7; TRBD2 matches 12 bases. CDR3 size: 15 residues. CDR1 and CDR2 (germline): MNHEY, SVGEGT. V lost 2 bases and J lost 4; bases outside the gene matches: 3. Here the CDR3 DNA reads TGTGCCAGCAGTTACACGGGACTAGCGGGTTACGAGCAGTACTTC. This encodes CASSYTGLAGYEQYF.

Comments on this clonotype: The junction shows a germline mismatch at one end, possibly a read error. The chain joins TRBV7-9 to TRBJ2-1; TRBD2 matches at 14 bases. Germline assignment: CDR1 SEHNR and CDR2 FQNEAQ (reference sequence). The CDR3 is 13 amino acids. In nucleotides, the CDR3 is TGTGCCTTGGGACTAGCGGGAGTTACTGAGCAGTTTTTC. It specifies CALGLAGVTEQFF.

A few counts support this clonotype. V usage is TRBV6-6 and J usage is TRBJ2-7; possible D gene TRBD2, 6 bases. Germline V gene lookup returns CDR1 MNHNY and CDR2 SVGAGI (reference sequence). This CDR3 spans 12 amino acids. Deletions cut 5 bases from V and 5 bases from J, with 10 bases between. CDR3 loop: CASSRSGNEQYF. The CDR3 DNA reads as TGTGCCAGCAGTCGTAGCGGTAACGAGCAGTACTTC.

This clonotype was found many times. The chain has TRBV20-1 and TRBJ2-7; 11 positions match TRBD1. The CDR3 consists of 14 residues. Germline V gene lookup returns CDR1 DFQATT and CDR2 SNEGSKA (reference sequence). With 4 bases clipped from V and 7 bases from J, the junction kept 9 bases outside the gene matches. The CDR3 reads CSAIGDRGITEQYF. DNA for the CDR3: TGCAGTGCTATTGGGGACAGGGGGATAACGGAGCAGTACTTC.

The chain has TRBV28 and TRBJ2-5; 9 nucleotides match TRBD2. J was trimmed by 5 bases and V by 2 bases; bases with no gene match: 15. The CDR3 loop spans 18 amino acids. Germline CDR1 reads MDHEN; CDR2 reads SYDVKM. The CDR3 DNA sequence: TGTGCCAGCAGTTTAGTAGCCGCTCAGCGGGAGGTTGTGGAGACCCAGTACTTC. This codes for CASSLVAAQREVVETQYF.

This clonotype showed up many times. V is TRBV29-1 and J is TRBJ1-1; 7 bases agree with TRBD1. The CDR3 length is 12 residues. CDR1 SQVTM and CDR2 ANQGSEA come from the germline V gene. V shed 7 bases and J 6 bases; nucleotides not matched to a gene: 8. CDR3: CSALTGSAEAFF. DNA of the CDR3: TGCAGCGCATTGACAGGGAGCGCTGAAGCTTTCTTT.

The chain uses TRBV3-1 and TRBJ2-7, with TRBD2 matching over 7 bases. Losses at the gene ends were 5 bases for V and 5 bases for J; bases not matched to a gene: 6. CDR1 and CDR2 (germline): LGHDT, YNNKEL (reference sequence). The CDR3 is 13 residues long. In DNA form, the CDR3 reads TGTGCCAGCAGCATCAAGGGACTACACGAGCAGTACTTC. Amino acid sequence: CASSIKGLHEQYF.

This clonotype was seen only a few times. The V and J genes are TRBV5-1 and TRBJ2-3; 11 nucleotides match TRBD2. Germline trimming cut 0 bases from V and 6 bases from J; bases unmatched to any gene: 9. There are 17 residues in the CDR3. Looked up from germline, CDR1 is SGHRS and CDR2 is YFSETQ. In nucleotides, the CDR3 is TGCGCCAGCAGCTTGGCCCTAGCGGGAGGAACTTCGGATACGCAGTATTTT. Translating gives CASSLALAGGTSDTQYF.

This clonotype has a count of ten or more. CDR3 sequence: CASSLWWGSDTQYF. The CDR3 region has the DNA TGCGCCAGCAGCTTGTGGTGGGGTTCAGATACGCAGTATTTT. The chain links TRBV5-1 to TRBJ2-3; D gene ambiguous. The CDR3 contains 14 residues. CDR1 SGHRS and CDR2 YFSETQ come from the germline V gene. V shed 1 base and J shed 4 bases, with 10 bases lying between them.

This clonotype was counted a few times. The chain employs TRBV7-9 and TRBJ2-1, with D uncertain. Germline values: CDR1 SEHNR, CDR2 FQNEAQ (reference sequence). The CDR3 has 13 residues. V lost 11 bases, J lost 6 bases, and 17 bases lay in between. The CDR3 DNA follows: TGTGCCGCTACTATGGATGGGTTCAATGAGCAGTTCTTC. Translating it yields CAATMDGFNEQFF.

This clonotype came up a few times. The chain uses TRBV4-2 and TRBJ2-2, with 10 bases that match TRBD2. This CDR3 has 19 residues. Germline CDR1 is LGHNA and CDR2 is YNFKEQ. V was clipped by 5 bases and J by 5 bases; unmatched bases: 17. The CDR3 nucleotides read TGTGCCAGCAGCTCAAGCACTATTCCAGCGGGAGGGAAAACCGGGGAGCTGTTTTTT. This codes for CASSSSTIPAGGKTGELFF.

Comment on this clonotype: This sequence may be a read error, since a much larger clone differs from it by one base. This is likely a read error, given that the CDR3 carries no conserved phenylalanine or tryptophan at its end. It is unclear where the CDR3 begins or ends on the DNA, so no DNA is shown, and the CDR3 is as TCRdb lists it. The chain links TRBV10-2 to TRBJ2-1; no DNA check was done on the table's D call, TRBD2. Germline CDR1 WSHSY, CDR2 SAAADI. The CDR3 extends over 12 residues, inclusive of both ends. This CDR3 is CASSEPAGGPVI.

The chain uses TRBV4-1 and TRBJ2-2, with 9 bases aligning to TRBD1. The CDR3 runs to 15 residues. After removal of 6 bases from V and 7 bases from J, the junction contained 9 bases not matched to a gene. Per germline, CDR1 MGHRA and CDR2 YSYEKL. CDR3 sequence: CASRSPGTGNGELFF. CDR3 DNA sequence: TGCGCCAGCAGAAGTCCCGGGACAGGGAACGGGGAGCTGTTTTTT.

This clonotype was seen at least ten times. The chain combines TRBV20-1 with TRBJ2-7; D ambiguous. The CDR3 contains 12 residues. Germline assignment: CDR1 DFQATT and CDR2 SNEGSKA (reference sequence). Trimming stripped 2 bases from V and 6 bases from J, with 11 bases between. The CDR3 spells CSARLQASEQYF. The CDR3 nucleotides are TGCAGTGCTAGACTTCAGGCAAGCGAGCAGTACTTC.

The chain has TRBV20-1 and TRBJ2-4, with D possibly TRBD1 on 7 matching bases. There are 17 residues in the CDR3. Per the germline V gene, CDR1 is DFQATT and CDR2 is SNEGSKA (reference sequence). The V and J ends lost 6 bases and 2 bases respectively, with 23 bases between them. The CDR3 bases are TGCAGTGCCAGGGGGGACACTCGAGACGTAACCAAAAACATTCAGTACTTC. Its translation is CSARGDTRDVTKNIQYF.

This clonotype was detected a few times. The gene calls are TRBV7-6 and TRBJ2-7; 10 bases match TRBD1. Germline values: CDR1 SGHVS, CDR2 FNYEAQ. V lost 0 bases to trimming and J lost 4 bases; unmatched junction nucleotides: 6. This CDR3 spans 16 amino acids. Here the CDR3 DNA reads TGTGCCAGCAGCTTAGCCCCGGGACAGGGGATTTACGAGCAGTACTTC. Encoded protein: CASSLAPGQGIYEQYF.

The table lists this clonotype with many counts. V is TRBV5-1 and J is TRBJ2-3; D perhaps matches TRBD2 (6 bases). The CDR3 has 15 amino acids. Trimming took 3 bases from V and 6 from J, leaving 17 bases between them. The germline V gene has CDR1 SGHRS and CDR2 YFSETQ. The CDR3 loop reads CASSSGTRSFDTQYF. CDR3 DNA sequence: TGCGCCAGCAGCTCCGGGACTCGAAGCTTTGATACGCAGTATTTT.

The chain combines TRBV5-1 with TRBJ2-7, with D unresolved. The CDR3 loop spans 13 amino acids. V was trimmed by 6 bases and J by 3 bases, leaving 13 bases between them. The germline CDR1 and CDR2 sequences are SGHRS and YFSETQ. DNA for the CDR3: TGCGCCAGCACCGAGGACCTAGGCTACGAGCAGTACTTC. It translates to CASTEDLGYEQYF.

This clonotype was counted at least ten times. The chain uses TRBV5-1 and TRBJ2-1; 7 bases line up with TRBD2. The CDR3 has 15 amino acids. V shed 6 bases, J shed 6 bases, and the junction held 12 bases outside the gene matches. Germline V CDR1 and CDR2: SGHRS, YFSETQ. The CDR3 here is CASTSLGLSLNEQFF. CDR3 coding DNA: TGCGCCAGCACCTCCTTGGGACTAAGTCTCAATGAGCAGTTCTTC.

The sample holds many counts of this clonotype. The J gene is TRBJ2-7, the V gene TRBV20-1, with 7 bases aligning to TRBD1. After removal of 2 bases from V and 4 bases from J, the junction contained 8 bases not matched to a gene. CDR1 is DFQATT and CDR2 is SNEGSKA in the germline V gene (reference sequence). This CDR3 spans 14 amino acids. In nucleotides, the CDR3 is TGCAGTGCTAGATCCTACAGGGGCGGTTACGAGCAGTACTTC. It yields the protein CSARSYRGGYEQYF.

There are a few counts of this clonotype. V usage is TRBV19 and J usage is TRBJ2-3, with a possible D match to TRBD1 (6 bases). The CDR3 loop spans 14 amino acids. The V end was cut by 10 bases, the J end by 1 base, with 15 bases between. Germline loops: CDR1 LNHDA, CDR2 SQIVND (reference sequence). CDR3 DNA sequence: TGTGCCACCGCACAGGGTCGGGGCACAGATACGCAGTATTTT. Translation: CATAQGRGTDTQYF.

This clonotype was found many times. The chain has TRBV29-1 and TRBJ2-4, with 9 bases that match TRBD1. The V segment lost 7 bases and the J segment 6 bases; nucleotides outside the gene matches: 13. Germline assignment: CDR1 SQVTM and CDR2 ANQGSEA. The CDR3 has 15 amino acids. This chain's CDR3 is CSATGQGIAINIQYF. CDR3 nucleotides: TGCAGCGCTACGGGACAGGGAATCGCGATAAACATTCAGTACTTC.

This clonotype was seen many times. The chain has TRBV12-3 or TRBV12-4 and TRBJ2-3; D uncertain. The CDR3 runs 14 residues. V lost 6 bases and J lost 4, with 14 bases in between. As DNA, the CDR3 is TGTGCCAGCAGGCCGCCAGCCGCCGCAGATACGCAGTATTTT. Translating gives CASRPPAAADTQYF.

The chain recombines TRBV10-3 with TRBJ1-4; D is perhaps TRBD1 (5 bases). The CDR3 extends over 12 amino acids. CDR1 and CDR2 from the germline V gene are ENHRY and SYGVKD. Trimming cost V 3 bases and J 11 bases, with 10 bases left between them. This CDR3 is CAISDNRGKLFF. In DNA form, the CDR3 reads TGTGCCATCAGTGACAATCGGGGGAAACTGTTTTTT.

This clonotype appeared a few times. The chain couples TRBV20-1 to TRBJ2-2; a possible D gene is TRBD2 (6 bases). The CDR3 has 16 amino acids. Germline loops: CDR1 DFQATT, CDR2 SNEGSKA (reference sequence). The V and J ends lost 1 base and 2 bases respectively, with 14 bases between them. The CDR3 DNA reads as TGCAGTGCTAGAGGGGGAGGTAGCATTAACACCGGGGAGCTGTTTTTT. It yields the protein CSARGGGSINTGELFF.

This clonotype was picked up many times. The chain is built from TRBV12-3 or TRBV12-4 and TRBJ2-1; no firm D call. The CDR3 is 13 amino acids. V was pared by 3 bases and J by 5 bases, with 8 bases between. The CDR3 is CASSLFQDNEQFF. CDR3 DNA sequence: TGTGCCAGCAGTTTGTTTCAGGACAATGAGCAGTTCTTC.